This TCR beta chain was identified in a study of technical replicates of blood from several donors (dated by TCRdb to 2015 to 2018). Points on this clone: Its antigen specificity is not known. Base qualities are not provided; no much larger clone lies one nucleotide away.

To prepare the library, the immunoSEQ multiplex PCR assay was applied. In its TCRdb copy, this immuneACCESS table keeps in-frame sequences only and misses some clones. Where compared with another copy, unresolved V genes explain less than half of these, and the others have no known cause. This sample has roughly 65,000 clones in its table, and about 90% of those were observed once. The top ten clones comprise around 4.6% of the sample. The CDR3 holds 16 amino acids from the cysteine to the phenylalanine. CDR3 DNA is the only sequence kept; it has 48 bases, read in frame from the first base. The germline V gene provides CDR1 MRHNA and CDR2 SNTAGT. Germline trimming amounts to 2 bases on V and 0 bases on J, with 4 as the count of junction bases outside the gene matches.

This sequence originates from a human donor in good health. Some clones in this sample may be carry-over from other donors' samples. The V and J genes are TRBV6-4 and TRBJ1-1, and TRBD1 matches 9 of the central bases. Sequencing used PBMCs. This receptor has the CDR3 CASSDPGTGMNTEAFF. The sequenced DNA: TGTGCCAGCAGTGACCCCGGGACAGGGATGAACACTGAAGCTTTCTTT.